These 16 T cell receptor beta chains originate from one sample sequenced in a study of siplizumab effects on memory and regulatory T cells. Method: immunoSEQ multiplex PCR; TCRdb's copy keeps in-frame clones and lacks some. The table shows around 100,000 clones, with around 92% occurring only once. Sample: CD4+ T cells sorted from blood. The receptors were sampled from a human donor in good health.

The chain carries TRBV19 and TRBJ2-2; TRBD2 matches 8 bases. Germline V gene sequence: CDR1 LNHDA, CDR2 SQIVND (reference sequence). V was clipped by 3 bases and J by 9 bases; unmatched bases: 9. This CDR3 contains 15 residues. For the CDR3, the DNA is TGTGCCAGTAGTATCCCTCCGGGGGGGCCGAGGGAGCTGTTTTTT. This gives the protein CASSIPPGGPRELFF.

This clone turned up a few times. Here the CDR3 reads CASGTLGRSYNEQFF. In DNA, the CDR3 is TGTGCTAGTGGTACCCTCGGACGCTCCTACAATGAGCAGTTCTTC. The chain carries TRBV12-5 and TRBJ2-1; D gene uncertain. Germline CDR1 is LGHNT and CDR2 is FRNRAP. The CDR3 totals 15 residues. Trimming took 5 bases from V and 0 from J, leaving 11 bases between them.

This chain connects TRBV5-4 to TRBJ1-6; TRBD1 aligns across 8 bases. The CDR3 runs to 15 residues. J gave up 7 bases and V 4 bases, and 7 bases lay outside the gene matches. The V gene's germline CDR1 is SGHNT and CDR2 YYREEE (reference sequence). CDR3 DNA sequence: TGTGCCAGCAGCCAAGAGTACAGGGGGAATTCACCCCTCCACTTT. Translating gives CASSQEYRGNSPLHF.

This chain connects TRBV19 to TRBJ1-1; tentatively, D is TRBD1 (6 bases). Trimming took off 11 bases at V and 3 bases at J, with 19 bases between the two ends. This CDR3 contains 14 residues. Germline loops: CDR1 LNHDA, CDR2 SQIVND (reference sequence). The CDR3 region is CASLWEGGDTEAFF. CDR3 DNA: TGTGCCTCCTTATGGGAGGGGGGGGACACTGAAGCTTTCTTT.

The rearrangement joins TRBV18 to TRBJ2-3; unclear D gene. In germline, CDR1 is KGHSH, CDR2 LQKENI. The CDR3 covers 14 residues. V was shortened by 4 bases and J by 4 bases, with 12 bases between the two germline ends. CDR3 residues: CASSRVAPADTQYF. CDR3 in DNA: TGTGCCAGCTCACGGGTCGCTCCGGCAGATACGCAGTATTTT.

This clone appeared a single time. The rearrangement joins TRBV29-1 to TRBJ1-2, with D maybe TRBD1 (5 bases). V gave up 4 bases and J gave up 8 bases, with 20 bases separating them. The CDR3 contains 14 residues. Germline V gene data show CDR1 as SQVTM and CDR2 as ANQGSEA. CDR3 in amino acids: CSVVLRGTTWGYTF. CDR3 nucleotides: TGCAGCGTTGTTCTCCGGGGCACTACTTGGGGCTACACCTTC.

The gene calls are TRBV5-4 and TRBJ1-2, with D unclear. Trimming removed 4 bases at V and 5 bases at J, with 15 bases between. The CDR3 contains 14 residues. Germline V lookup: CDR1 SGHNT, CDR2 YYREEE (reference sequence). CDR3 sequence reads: CASSVGISGYGYTF. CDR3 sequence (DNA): TGTGCCAGCAGCGTCGGGATCTCGGGGTATGGCTACACCTTC.

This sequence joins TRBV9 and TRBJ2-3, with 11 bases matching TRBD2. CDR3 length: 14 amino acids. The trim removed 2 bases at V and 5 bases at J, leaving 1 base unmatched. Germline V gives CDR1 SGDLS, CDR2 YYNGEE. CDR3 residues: CASSVGLAGDTQYF. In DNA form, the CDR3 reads TGTGCCAGCAGCGTTGGACTAGCGGGAGATACGCAGTATTTT.

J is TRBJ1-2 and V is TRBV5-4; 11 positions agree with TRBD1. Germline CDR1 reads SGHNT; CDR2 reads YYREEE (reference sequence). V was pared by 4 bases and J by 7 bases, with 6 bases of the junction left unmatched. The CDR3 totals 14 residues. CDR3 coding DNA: TGTGCCAGCAGCGTCAGGACAGGGGGCGTTGGCTACACCTTC. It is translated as CASSVRTGGVGYTF.

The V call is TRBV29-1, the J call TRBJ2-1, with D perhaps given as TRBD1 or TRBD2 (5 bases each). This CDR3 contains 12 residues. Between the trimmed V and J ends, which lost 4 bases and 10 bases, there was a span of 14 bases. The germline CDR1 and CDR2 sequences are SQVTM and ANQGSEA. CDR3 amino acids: CSVGGANGEQFF. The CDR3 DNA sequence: TGCAGCGTTGGAGGGGCTAATGGGGAGCAGTTCTTC.

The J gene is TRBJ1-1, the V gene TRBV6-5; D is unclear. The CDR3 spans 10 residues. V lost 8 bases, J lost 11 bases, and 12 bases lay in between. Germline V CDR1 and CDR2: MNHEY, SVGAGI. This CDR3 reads CASGDIQAFF. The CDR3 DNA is TGTGCCAGCGGTGACATACAGGCTTTCTTT.

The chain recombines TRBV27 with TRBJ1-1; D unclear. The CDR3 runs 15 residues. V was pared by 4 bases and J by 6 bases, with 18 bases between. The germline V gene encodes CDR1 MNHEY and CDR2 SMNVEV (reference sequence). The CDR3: CASSSPQASLSEAFF. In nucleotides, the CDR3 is TGTGCCAGCAGTTCCCCTCAGGCAAGCCTTTCTGAAGCTTTCTTT.

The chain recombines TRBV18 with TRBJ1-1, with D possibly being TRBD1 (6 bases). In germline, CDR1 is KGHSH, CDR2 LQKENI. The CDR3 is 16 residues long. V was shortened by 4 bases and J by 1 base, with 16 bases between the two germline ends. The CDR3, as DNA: TGTGCCAGCTCACTCCGCATAAAACAGGGGAACACTGAAGCTTTCTTT. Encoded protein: CASSLRIKQGNTEAFF.

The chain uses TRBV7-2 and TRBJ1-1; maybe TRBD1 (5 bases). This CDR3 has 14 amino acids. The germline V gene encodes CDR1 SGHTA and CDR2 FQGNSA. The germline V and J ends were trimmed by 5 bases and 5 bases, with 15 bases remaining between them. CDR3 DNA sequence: TGTGCCAGCAGCGGCCCGGGACTGTGGACTGAAGCTTTCTTT. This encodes CASSGPGLWTEAFF.

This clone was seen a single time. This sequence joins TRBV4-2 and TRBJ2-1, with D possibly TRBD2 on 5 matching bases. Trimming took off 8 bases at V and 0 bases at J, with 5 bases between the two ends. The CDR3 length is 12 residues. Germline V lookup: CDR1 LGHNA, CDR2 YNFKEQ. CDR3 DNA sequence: TGTGCCAGCCGGGGCTCCTACAATGAGCAGTTCTTC. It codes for CASRGSYNEQFF.

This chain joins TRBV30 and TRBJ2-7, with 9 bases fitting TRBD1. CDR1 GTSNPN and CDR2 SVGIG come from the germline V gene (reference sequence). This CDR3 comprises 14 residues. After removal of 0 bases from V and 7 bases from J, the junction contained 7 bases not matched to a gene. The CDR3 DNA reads TGTGCCTGGAGTGTCGGGACAGGGTCGAGGGAGCAGTACTTC. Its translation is CAWSVGTGSREQYF.